These T cell receptor beta chains were read from a single sample in a study of blood T cell repertoires in COVID-19. TCRdb's copy holds only in-frame clones and misses some; the assay was immunoSEQ multiplex PCR. The sample has approximately 290,000 clones; around nine tenths are singletons. The sequencing sample was made of PBMCs or T cells enriched from blood (not recorded which). Receptors originate from a woman in her thirties who had recovered from COVID-19. CDR3s include the opening cysteine and the closing phenylalanine or tryptophan. The D gene is left open where the match is weak. For some rows the clone size is stated as once, few or many, or as a class when expanded; others skip it.

>.|TRBJ2-6|TRBD2|TRBV19
CASSTLGLAGTSGANVLTF
TGTGCCAGTAGTACGCTGGGACTAGCGGGCACCTCTGGGGCCAACGTCCTGACTTTC
>.|TRBJ2-1|.|TRBV10-3
CATEAVSSYNEQFF
TGTGCCACTGAGGCGGTTTCCTCCTACAATGAGCAGTTCTTC
>.|TRBJ2-1|.|TRBV4-3
CASSQEDSGYEQFF
TGCGCCAGCAGCCAAGAGGATAGCGGTTATGAGCAGTTCTTC
>.|TRBJ2-1|TRBD2|TRBV20-1
CSASWGRAYNEQFF
TGCAGTGCTAGTTGGGGGAGGGCCTACAATGAGCAGTTCTTC
>.|TRBJ2-5|TRBD2|TRBV5-1
CASSGTSYQETQYF
TGCGCCAGCAGCGGGACTAGTTACCAAGAGACCCAGTACTTC
>.|TRBJ1-5|.|TRBV6-5
CASRQGRPNQPQHF
TGTGCCAGCAGACAGGGACGGCCGAATCAGCCCCAGCATTTT
>.|TRBJ1-5|TRBD1|TRBV6-2/TRBV6-3
CASSSPGQGGQPQHF
TGTGCCAGCAGTTCCCCGGGACAGGGAGGTCAGCCCCAGCATTTT
>.|TRBJ1-2|TRBD1|TRBV6-1
CASSEAEGQGWGKGYTF
TGTGCCAGCAGTGAAGCTGAGGGACAGGGATGGGGTAAAGGCTACACCTTC
>.|TRBJ2-5|TRBD2|TRBV25-1
CASSEAGVGETQYF
TGTGCCAGCAGTGAGGCGGGAGTAGGGGAGACCCAGTACTTC
>.|TRBJ1-4|TRBD1|TRBV29-1
CSVTGQVNEKLFF
TGCAGCGTCACGGGACAGGTTAATGAAAAACTGTTTTTT
>.|TRBJ1-1|.|TRBV11-1
CASSLSLATEAFF
TGTGCCAGCAGCTTGTCGCTGGCCACTGAAGCTTTCTTT
>once|TRBJ1-2|TRBD1|TRBV15
CATSRERTGYGYTF
TGTGCCACCAGCAGAGAAAGGACAGGGTATGGCTACACCTTC
>.|TRBJ2-7|TRBD1|TRBV6-4
CASGLVRDRAGEQYF
TGTGCCAGCGGGTTAGTCCGGGACAGGGCCGGCGAGCAGTACTTC
>.|TRBJ2-7|TRBD2|TRBV6-5
CASSPGLGVHEQYF
TGTGCCAGCAGTCCGGGACTAGGGGTTCACGAGCAGTACTTC
>.|TRBJ2-1|TRBD2|TRBV28
CASVLPNSGSFEQFF
TGTGCCAGCGTACTCCCTAATAGCGGGAGCTTTGAGCAGTTCTTC
>.|TRBJ2-1|.|TRBV5-1
CASRSSGPHNEQFF
TGCGCCAGCAGGAGTAGCGGCCCACACAATGAGCAGTTCTTC
>.|TRBJ1-6|TRBD1|TRBV7-2
CASSTGQAGSPLHF
TGTGCCAGCAGCACAGGACAGGCGGGGTCACCCCTCCACTTT
>.|TRBJ1-5|.|TRBV7-2
CASSLWGVGSNQPQHF
TGTGCCAGCAGCTTATGGGGGGTAGGGAGCAATCAGCCCCAGCATTTT
>once|TRBJ2-7|TRBD2|TRBV28
CASSRKGGRFDEQYF
TGTGCCAGCAGTAGAAAGGGCGGGAGGTTCGACGAGCAGTACTTC
>.|TRBJ1-6|.|TRBV18
CASSPGAPRNSPLHF
TGTGCCAGCTCACCAGGGGCGCCCCGGAATTCACCCCTCCACTTT
>.|TRBJ2-1|TRBD1|TRBV11-2
CASSLVQGAMYNEQFF
TGTGCCAGCAGCTTAGTTCAGGGGGCGATGTACAATGAGCAGTTCTTC
>.|TRBJ1-4|.|TRBV7-9
CASSLQGKNEKLFF
TGTGCCAGCAGCCTTCAGGGAAAGAATGAAAAACTGTTTTTT
>.|TRBJ1-2|.|TRBV6-4
CASSERDRGYGYTF
TGTGCCAGCAGTGAGAGGGATCGGGGCTATGGCTACACCTTC
>.|TRBJ1-1|.|TRBV29-1
CSVRSSNTEAFF
TGCAGCGTCAGGTCCTCAAACACTGAAGCTTTCTTT
>once|TRBJ2-1|TRBD2|TRBV20-1
CSASFSGTNYNEQFF
TGCAGTGCTAGTTTCAGCGGGACCAACTACAATGAGCAGTTCTTC
>.|TRBJ2-5|.|TRBV18
CASSPDRETQYF
TGTGCCAGCTCACCAGACAGAGAGACCCAGTACTTC
>.|TRBJ2-1|TRBD2|TRBV28
CASRLAGVTYNEQFF
TGTGCCAGCAGACTAGCGGGAGTGACTTACAATGAGCAGTTCTTC
>.|TRBJ1-2|.|TRBV18
CASSPVRAEAYGYTF
TGTGCCAGCTCGCCTGTGAGGGCGGAAGCCTATGGCTACACCTTC
>.|TRBJ2-1|.|TRBV4-2
CASSQDPTRGEQFF
TGTGCCAGCAGCCAAGACCCTACTCGAGGTGAGCAGTTCTTC
>.|TRBJ2-7|TRBD2|TRBV7-3
CASSLDRLANYEQYF
TGTGCCAGCAGCTTAGATCGACTAGCTAACTACGAGCAGTACTTC
>.|TRBJ1-1|.|TRBV7-6
CASSAQGDTEAFF
TGTGCCAGCAGCGCGCAGGGCGACACTGAAGCTTTCTTT
>.|TRBJ2-5|TRBD2|TRBV5-1
CASSLWGTSGRETQYF
TGCGCCAGCAGCTTGTGGGGGACTAGCGGGAGGGAGACCCAGTACTTC
>once|TRBJ2-5|.|TRBV29-1
CSADRGPRETQYF
TGCAGCGCAGATAGGGGCCCAAGGGAGACCCAGTACTTC
>.|TRBJ2-7|TRBD2|TRBV6-2/TRBV6-3
CASSSTRLAGGYEQYF
TGTGCCAGCAGTTCCACGAGACTAGCGGGAGGCTACGAGCAGTACTTC
>once|TRBJ1-4|TRBD1|TRBV9
CASSAGQGLEKLFF
TGTGCCAGCAGCGCGGGACAGGGGCTCGAAAAACTGTTTTTT
>.|TRBJ2-1|.|TRBV6-2/TRBV6-3
CASSTGLFNEQFF
TGTGCCAGCAGTACGGGACTTTTCAATGAGCAGTTCTTC
>.|TRBJ1-6|TRBD1|TRBV7-3
CASSLRDSNNSPLHF
TGTGCCAGCAGTCTCCGGGACAGCAACAATTCACCCCTCCACTTT
>.|TRBJ2-7|TRBD1|TRBV5-1
CASSLGQGASYEQYF
TGCGCCAGCAGCCTAGGACAGGGGGCATCCTACGAGCAGTACTTC
>.|TRBJ2-1|TRBD2|TRBV11-2
CASSLEKGAGGPSYNEQFF
TGTGCCAGCAGCTTAGAGAAGGGGGCGGGAGGGCCTTCCTACAATGAGCAGTTCTTC
>once|TRBJ1-4|.|TRBV3-1/TRBV3-2
CASRPTGRGDEKLFF
TGTGCCAGCAGACCTACCGGGCGGGGTGATGAAAAACTGTTTTTT
>.|TRBJ1-4|.|TRBV28
CASSLYLGVEKLFF
TGTGCCAGCAGTTTATATCTAGGAGTGGAAAAACTGTTTTTT
>.|TRBJ2-7|.|TRBV4-3
CASSQDENGEGPYEQYF
TGCGCCAGCAGCCAAGATGAGAACGGGGAAGGCCCCTACGAGCAGTACTTC
>few|TRBJ1-5|TRBD1|TRBV4-1
CASSLLTGGNQPQHF
TGCGCCAGCAGCCTCCTGACAGGGGGCAATCAGCCCCAGCATTTT
>.|TRBJ1-3|.|TRBV5-6
CASSFLDRQKSTGNTIYF
TGTGCCAGCAGCTTTCTGGACAGACAAAAGAGTACTGGAAACACCATATATTTT
>.|TRBJ2-3|TRBD2|TRBV27
CASRLAGDTDTQYF
TGTGCCAGCAGACTAGCGGGGGACACAGATACGCAGTATTTT
>.|TRBJ2-5|.|TRBV19
CASSTISGRQETQYF
TGTGCCAGTAGTACGATTAGCGGAAGACAAGAGACCCAGTACTTC
>once|TRBJ2-7|TRBD2|TRBV5-1
CASSWTSGRYEQYF
TGCGCCAGCAGCTGGACTAGCGGGAGGTACGAGCAGTACTTC
>.|TRBJ2-3|TRBD1|TRBV28
CASSYRDSITDTQYF
TGTGCCAGCAGCTACCGGGACAGCATCACAGATACGCAGTATTTT
>.|TRBJ1-6|.|TRBV7-2
CASSLAFQGSMSNSPLHF
TGTGCCAGCAGCTTAGCTTTCCAGGGTAGTATGAGTAATTCACCCCTCCACTTT
>.|TRBJ1-4|TRBD1|TRBV28
CASKQGVVEKLFF
TGTGCCAGCAAACAGGGGGTGGTTGAAAAACTGTTTTTT
>.|TRBJ2-2|.|TRBV9
CASSVQITNTGELFF
TGTGCCAGCAGCGTTCAGATAACAAACACCGGGGAGCTGTTTTTT
>.|TRBJ2-2|.|TRBV18
CASSPQDSTGELFF
TGTGCCAGCTCACCTCAGGACAGCACCGGGGAGCTGTTTTTT
>.|TRBJ1-4|.|TRBV18
CASSVQTANEKLFF
TGTGCCAGCTCAGTACAGACGGCTAATGAAAAACTGTTTTTT